Here is one T cell receptor beta chain with its context. No cognate antigen has been identified for it. Qualities for individual bases were not recorded, and no much larger clone is one base off. Library method: the immunoSEQ multiplex PCR assay. Here the immuneACCESS table is served through TCRdb, limited to in-frame sequences with V and J called. Missing clones are a known gap in these copies; in checked studies unresolved V genes cover under half, and the rest lacks a known reason. In all, the sample holds 150,000 to 200,000 clones, and 85% to 95% of those were seen once. The leading ten clones occupy more than 8% of the sample. This entry belongs to a study of control samples from healthy donors and cancer patients (dated by TCRdb to 2019 to 2021). Spanning cysteine to phenylalanine, the CDR3 consists of 14 amino acids. Only the CDR3 region is kept as DNA, spanning 42 bases read in frame from base 1. Via the germline V gene, CDR1 is KGHSH and CDR2 LQKENI. V lost 6 bases and J lost 2 bases; the stretch between them is 13 bases long.

Here the chain combines TRBV18 and TRBJ1-2; the D segment cannot be called with confidence. The material sequenced was blood. The TCR was taken from a woman aged 40 to 55 in good health. The nucleotides read TGTGCCAGCTCCACCGACACCTCCAACTATGGCTACACCTTC. The encoded protein is CASSTDTSNYGYTF.